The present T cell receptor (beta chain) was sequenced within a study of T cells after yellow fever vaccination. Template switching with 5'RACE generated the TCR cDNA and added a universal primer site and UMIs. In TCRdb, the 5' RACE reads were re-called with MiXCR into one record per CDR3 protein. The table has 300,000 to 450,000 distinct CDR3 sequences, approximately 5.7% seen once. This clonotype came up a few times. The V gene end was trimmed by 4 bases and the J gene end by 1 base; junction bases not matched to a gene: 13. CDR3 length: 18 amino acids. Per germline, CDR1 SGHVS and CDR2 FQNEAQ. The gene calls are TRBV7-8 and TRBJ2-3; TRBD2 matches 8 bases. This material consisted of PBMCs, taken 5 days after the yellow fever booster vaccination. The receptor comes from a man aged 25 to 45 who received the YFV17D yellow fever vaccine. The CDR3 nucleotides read TGTGCCAGCAGCTCAAATTCTGGACTAGCCTGGGGCACAGATACGCAGTATTTT. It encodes CASSSNSGLAWGTDTQYF.